Sequencing of this T cell receptor beta chain was carried out in a study of blood T cell repertoires in COVID-19. Study-level information: COVID-19 samples collected from the United States, Italy and Spain covered acute and convalescent phases. The cDNA or gDNA used as material had been derived from T cells, B-cell-depleted T cells, or PBMCs.

Per the original methods: Estimated nucleated cell counts came from reference gene primer amplification. Clones were read by immunoSEQ multiplex PCR, and TCRdb kept only the in-frame ones, dropping some. V, J and clone size derive from that table, while D and trimming were established from the DNA sequence. The table lists 120,000 or so clones, 60% to 80% of them singletons, with over 6.5% in the top ten. The CDR3 extends over 12 amino acids. Germline-derived CDR1 and CDR2 are SQVTM and ANQGSEA. V was cut by 4 bases and J by 0 bases, with 7 bases left in between. The TCR comes from a human donor in a cohort sampled during active COVID-19. Sample: peripheral blood. The chain is built from TRBV29-1 and TRBJ2-7; D call uncertain. CDR3 sequence reads: CSVVDNSYEQYF. The DNA of the CDR3 is TGCAGCGTTGTCGACAACTCCTACGAGCAGTACTTC.